Reported below is one T cell receptor beta chain. Its antigen is not identified. This sample's TCRbeta library carried unique molecular identifier barcodes. TCRdb processed the PCR reads anew with MiXCR; each CDR3 protein has one entry. The sample consists of more than 100,000 distinct CDR3 sequences, 20% to 25% of them appearing once. The data stem from a study of T-cell reconstitution after alpha-beta-depleted transplantation in children. Study-wide results and limits: T-cell counts and diversity at one year post-transplant came mainly from newly produced T cells. At day 60, the high TCRbeta diversity found in some patients originated from recipient T cells and thymic progenitors that had survived.

The V gene lost 5 bases and the J gene lost 1 base, with 13 bases spanning the gap. This CDR3 is built from 15 residues. CDR1 LGHNT and CDR2 FRNRAP come from the germline V gene. This chain links TRBV12-5 with TRBJ2-3; D perhaps matches TRBD1 (6 bases). The clonotype comes from a male patient between 2 and 15 years old who had a stem cell transplant for chronic granulomatous disease, so the T cells may come from the graft donor. The sequences come from PBMCs, mostly from graft donor cells, collected 180 days after TCRalphabeta/CD19-depleted stem cell transplant. Here the CDR3 DNA reads TGTGCTAGTGGTACAGGGAAGCTCGGCACAGATACGCAGTATTTT. This codes for CASGTGKLGTDTQYF.